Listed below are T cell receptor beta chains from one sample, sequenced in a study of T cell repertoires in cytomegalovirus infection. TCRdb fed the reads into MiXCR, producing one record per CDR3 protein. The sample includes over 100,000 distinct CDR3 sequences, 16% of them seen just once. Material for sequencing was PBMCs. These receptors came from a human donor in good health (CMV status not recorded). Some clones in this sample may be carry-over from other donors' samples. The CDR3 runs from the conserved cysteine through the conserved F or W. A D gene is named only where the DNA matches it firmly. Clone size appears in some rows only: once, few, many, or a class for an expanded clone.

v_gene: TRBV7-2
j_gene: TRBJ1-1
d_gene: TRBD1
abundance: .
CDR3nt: TGTGCCAGCAGTACAAAACAGGGGTATAGCACTGAAGCTTTCTTT
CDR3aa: CASSTKQGYSTEAFF

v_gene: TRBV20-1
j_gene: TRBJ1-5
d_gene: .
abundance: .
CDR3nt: TGCAGTGCTAGAAACGTGGTGGGTAGCAATCAGCCCCAGCATTTT
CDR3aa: CSARNVVGSNQPQHF

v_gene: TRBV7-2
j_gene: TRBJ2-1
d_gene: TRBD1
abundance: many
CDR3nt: TGTGCCAGCAGCGCAAGGGCCGGGACAGGGGCAACGAATGAGCAGTTCTTC
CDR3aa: CASSARAGTGATNEQFF

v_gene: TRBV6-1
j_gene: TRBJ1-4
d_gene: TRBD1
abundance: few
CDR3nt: TGTGCCAGCAGTGAAGGGGGACAGGATGGGGAAAAACTGTTTTTT
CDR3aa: CASSEGGQDGEKLFF

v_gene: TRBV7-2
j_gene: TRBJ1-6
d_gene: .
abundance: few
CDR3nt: TGTGCCAGCAGCATAAGTACAGCCCTTGTGGCCCCGTACCCCTTCCGGGAGGAGAATTCACCCCTCCACTTT
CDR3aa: CASSISTALVAPYPFREENSPLHF

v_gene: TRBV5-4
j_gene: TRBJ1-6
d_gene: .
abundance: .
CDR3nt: TGTGCCAGCAGCTTGCAGGGTGGCGCCTATAATTCACCCCTCCACTTT
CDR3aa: CASSLQGGAYNSPLHF

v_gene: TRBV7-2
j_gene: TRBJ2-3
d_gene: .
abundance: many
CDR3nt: TGTGCCAGCAGCGTAGGACTATACACAGATACGCAGTATTTT
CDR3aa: CASSVGLYTDTQYF

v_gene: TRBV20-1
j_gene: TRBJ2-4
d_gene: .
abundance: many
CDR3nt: TGCAGTGCTAGAGGAATAGCCAAAAACATTCAGTACTTC
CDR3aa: CSARGIAKNIQYF

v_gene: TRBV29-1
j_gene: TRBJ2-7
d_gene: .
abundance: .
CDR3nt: TGCAGCGTGGATGCAGGGTCTCCGAGCGACCAGTACTTC
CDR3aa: CSVDAGSPSDQYF

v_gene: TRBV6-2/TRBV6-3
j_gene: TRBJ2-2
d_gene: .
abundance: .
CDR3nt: TGTGCCAGCAAGACACAGGGGGAGCTGTTTTTT
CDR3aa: CASKTQGELFF

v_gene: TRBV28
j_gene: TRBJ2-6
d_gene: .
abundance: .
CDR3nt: TGTGCCAGCAGTTTTCGGGGGCCTGGGGCCAACGTCCTGACTTTC
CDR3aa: CASSFRGPGANVLTF

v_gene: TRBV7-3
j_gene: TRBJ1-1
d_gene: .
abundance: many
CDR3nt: TGTGCCAGCAGCGCCGACAGGAGGACTGAAGCTTTCTTT
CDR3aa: CASSADRRTEAFF

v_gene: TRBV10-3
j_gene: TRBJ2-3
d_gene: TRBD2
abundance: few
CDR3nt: TGTGCCATCAGGGGCTCCGGGACTAGCGGCACAGATACGCAGTATTTT
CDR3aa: CAIRGSGTSGTDTQYF

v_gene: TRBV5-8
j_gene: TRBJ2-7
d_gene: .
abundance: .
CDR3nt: TGTGCCAGCAGACTATACAGGGACGAGCAGTACTTC
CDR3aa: CASRLYRDEQYF

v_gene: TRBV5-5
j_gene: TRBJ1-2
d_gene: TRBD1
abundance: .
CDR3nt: TGTGCCAGCAGCTCCCGGGACAGGGAGGTAGTGGACACCTTC
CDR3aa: CASSSRDREVVDTF